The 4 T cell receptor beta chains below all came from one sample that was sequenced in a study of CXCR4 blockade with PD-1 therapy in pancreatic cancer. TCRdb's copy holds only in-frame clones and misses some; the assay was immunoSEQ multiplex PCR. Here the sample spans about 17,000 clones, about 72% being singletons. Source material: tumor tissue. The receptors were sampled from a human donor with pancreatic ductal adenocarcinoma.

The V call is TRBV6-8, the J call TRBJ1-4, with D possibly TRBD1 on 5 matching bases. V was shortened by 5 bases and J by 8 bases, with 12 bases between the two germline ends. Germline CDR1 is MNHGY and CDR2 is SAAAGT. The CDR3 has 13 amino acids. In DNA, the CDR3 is TGTGCCAGCAGTGACAGACGGTACGAAAAACTGTTTTTT. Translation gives CASSDRRYEKLFF.

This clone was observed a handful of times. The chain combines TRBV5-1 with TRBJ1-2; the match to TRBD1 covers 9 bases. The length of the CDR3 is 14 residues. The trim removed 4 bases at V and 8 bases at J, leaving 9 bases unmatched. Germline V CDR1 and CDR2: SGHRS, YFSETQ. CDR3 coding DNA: TGCGCCAGCAGCCTGGACAGGGGCGAATGGGGCTACACCTTC. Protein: CASSLDRGEWGYTF.

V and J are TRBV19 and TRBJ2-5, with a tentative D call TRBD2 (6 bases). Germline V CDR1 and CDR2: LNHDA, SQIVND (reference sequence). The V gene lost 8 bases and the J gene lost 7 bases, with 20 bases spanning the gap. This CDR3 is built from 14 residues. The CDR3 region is CASGAGKGLGTQYF. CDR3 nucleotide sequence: TGTGCCAGTGGGGCGGGTAAGGGACTTGGGACCCAGTACTTC.

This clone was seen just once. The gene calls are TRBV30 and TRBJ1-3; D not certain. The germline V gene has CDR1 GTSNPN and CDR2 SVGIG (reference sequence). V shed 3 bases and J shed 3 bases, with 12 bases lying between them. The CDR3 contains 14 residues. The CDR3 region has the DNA TGTGCCTGGAGAGGGTCCTGGGGTGGAAACACCATATATTTT. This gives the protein CAWRGSWGGNTIYF.